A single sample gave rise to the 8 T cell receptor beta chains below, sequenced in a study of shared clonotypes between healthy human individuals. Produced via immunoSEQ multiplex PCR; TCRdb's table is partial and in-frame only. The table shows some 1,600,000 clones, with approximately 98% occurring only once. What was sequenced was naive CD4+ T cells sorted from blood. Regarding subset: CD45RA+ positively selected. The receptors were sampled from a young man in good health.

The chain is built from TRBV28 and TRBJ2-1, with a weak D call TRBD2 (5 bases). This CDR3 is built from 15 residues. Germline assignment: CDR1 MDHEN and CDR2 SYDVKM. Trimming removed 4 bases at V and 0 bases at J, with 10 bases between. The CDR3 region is CASSSLAGSYNEQFF. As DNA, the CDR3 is TGTGCCAGCAGTTCCCTGGCGGGCTCCTACAATGAGCAGTTCTTC. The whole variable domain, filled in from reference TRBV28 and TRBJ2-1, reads DVKVTQSSRYLVKRTGEKVFLECVQDMDHENMFWYRQDPGLGLRLIYFSYDVKMKEKGDIPEGYSVSREKKERFSLILESASTNQTSMYLCASSSLAGSYNEQFFGPGTRLTVL.

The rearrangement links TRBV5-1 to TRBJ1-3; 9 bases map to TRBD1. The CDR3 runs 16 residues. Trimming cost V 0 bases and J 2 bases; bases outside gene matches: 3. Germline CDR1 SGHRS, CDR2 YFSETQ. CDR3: CASSLGTGEAGNTIYF. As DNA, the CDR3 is TGCGCCAGCAGCTTGGGGACAGGGGAGGCTGGAAACACCATATATTTT. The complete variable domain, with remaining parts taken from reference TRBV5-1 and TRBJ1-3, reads KAGVTQTPRYLIKTRGQQVTLSCSPISGHRSVSWYQQTPGQGLQFLFEYFSETQRNKGNFPGRFSGRQFSNSRSEMNVSTLELGDSALYLCASSLGTGEAGNTIYFGEGSWLTVV.

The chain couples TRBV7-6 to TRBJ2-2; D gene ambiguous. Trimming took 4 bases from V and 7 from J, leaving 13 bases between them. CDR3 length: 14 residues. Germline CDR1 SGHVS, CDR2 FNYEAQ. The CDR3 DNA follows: TGTGCCAGCAGCTCCCGAGCTTTTAACGGGGAGCTGTTTTTT. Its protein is CASSSRAFNGELFF.

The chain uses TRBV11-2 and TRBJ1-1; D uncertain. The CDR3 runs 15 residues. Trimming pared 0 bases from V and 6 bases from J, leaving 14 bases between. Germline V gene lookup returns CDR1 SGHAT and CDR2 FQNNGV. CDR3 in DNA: TGTGCCAGCAGCTTAGATAGTCGGGGATCGTCTGAAGCTTTCTTT. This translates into CASSLDSRGSSEAFF.

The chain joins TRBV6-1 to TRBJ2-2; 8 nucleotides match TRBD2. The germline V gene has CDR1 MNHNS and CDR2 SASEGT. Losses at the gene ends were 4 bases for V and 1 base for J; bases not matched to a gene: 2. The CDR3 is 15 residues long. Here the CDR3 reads CASSALAGNTGELFF. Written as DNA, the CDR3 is TGTGCCAGCAGTGCCCTAGCGGGGAACACCGGGGAGCTGTTTTTT.

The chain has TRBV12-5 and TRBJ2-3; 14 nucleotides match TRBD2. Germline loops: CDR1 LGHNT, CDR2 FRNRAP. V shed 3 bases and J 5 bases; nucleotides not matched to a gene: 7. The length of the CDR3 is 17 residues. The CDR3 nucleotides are TGTGCTAGTGGTTTAGAGACTAGCGGGAGGGGGGGAGATACGCAGTATTTT. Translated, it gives CASGLETSGRGGDTQYF.

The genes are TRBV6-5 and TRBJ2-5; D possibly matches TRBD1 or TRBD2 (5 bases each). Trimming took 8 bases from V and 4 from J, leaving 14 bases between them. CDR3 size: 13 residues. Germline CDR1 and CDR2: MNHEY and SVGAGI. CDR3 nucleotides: TGTGCCAGCTTACCCGAGGGGCGAGAGACCCAGTACTTC. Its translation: CASLPEGRETQYF.

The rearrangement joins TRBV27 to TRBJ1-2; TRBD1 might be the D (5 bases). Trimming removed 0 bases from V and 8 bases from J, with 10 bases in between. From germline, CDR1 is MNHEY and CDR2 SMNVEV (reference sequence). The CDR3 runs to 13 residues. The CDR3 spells CASSLSDRLGYTF. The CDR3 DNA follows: TGTGCCAGCAGTTTATCCGACAGACTAGGCTACACCTTC.